This TCR beta chain derives from a study (dated by TCRdb to the mid-2010s). The library was built by means of RT-PCR. TCRdb shows the sequencer as Illumina MiSeq. TCRdb reprocessed the public reads (quality trimming at Q25 with fastp, clone calling with MiXCR) and kept in-frame beta chains. Duplicate CDR3 protein sequences are folded into a single record with the most common DNA and genes. This sample holds about 700,000 distinct CDR3 sequences; 11% to 15% were observed only once. In total, the top ten clones hold 3.6% of the sample. The germline V gene sets CDR1 to SGHTA and CDR2 to FQGTGA. CDR3 length: 16 amino acids, cysteine to phenylalanine. The sequence is cut down to CDR3 DNA, 48 bases in frame from base 1. V is pruned by 2 bases and J by 6 bases, leaving 8 bases of the junction without a gene match. Worth noting for this clonotype: Its specific antigen is unknown. No quality values exist for individual bases; no much larger clone is one base distant.

Recombination joined TRBV7-3 with TRBJ2-3; 10 central nucleotides agree with TRBD2. This sequence was found in a female donor in good health, serving as a healthy control. Sequenced sample: memory CD4+ T cells from blood. The CDR3 is CASSLGAGGPVDTQYF. The DNA sequence is as follows: TGTGCCAGCAGCTTAGGAGCGGGGGGGCCTGTGGATACGCAGTATTTT.